These 8 T cell receptor beta chains share one sample of origin, sequenced in a study of shared clonotypes between healthy human individuals. Produced via immunoSEQ multiplex PCR; TCRdb's table is partial and in-frame only. The repertoire holds 550,000 to 700,000 clones, with around four fifths as singletons. Material: memory CD4+ T cells sorted from blood. Indicated subset: CD45RA-negative fraction. The receptors stem from a woman aged 25-40 years in good health.

This chain uses TRBV11-2 with TRBJ2-3; 10 nucleotides line up with TRBD1. This CDR3 has 13 residues. V gave up 4 bases and J gave up 9 bases; unmatched junction bases: 4. Germline V gene data show CDR1 as SGHAT and CDR2 as FQNNGV. CDR3 nucleotides: TGTGCCAGCAGCTCACCGGGACAGGGGACGCAGTATTTT. This sequence encodes CASSSPGQGTQYF.

The rearrangement links TRBV4-1 to TRBJ2-3, with 11 bases identical to TRBD2. This CDR3 is 17 amino acids long. The junction had 9 bases not matched to a gene; V was cut back by 0 bases and J by 7 bases. Germline CDR1 is MGHRA and CDR2 is YSYEKL. This CDR3 reads CASSQDSTSGSLYTQYF. CDR3 DNA: TGCGCCAGCAGCCAAGATAGTACTAGCGGGAGTCTGTATACGCAGTATTTT.

In this sample, this clone turned up once. CDR3 in DNA: TGCGCCAGCAGCTTGGCCACAACAGAAGGAGAGACCCAGTACTTC. This translates into CASSLATTEGETQYF. J is TRBJ2-5 and V is TRBV5-1, with D hard to call. Deletions cut 0 bases from V and 4 bases from J, with 13 bases between. From germline, CDR1 is SGHRS and CDR2 YFSETQ. CDR3 length equals 15 residues.

CDR3 coding DNA: TGTGCCAGCAGTTTAGGGGCTAGCGGGAGACCCGATACGCAGTATTTT. This translates into CASSLGASGRPDTQYF. The gene calls are TRBV28 and TRBJ2-3, with 10 bases aligning to TRBD2. The CDR3 spans 16 residues. V was pared by 2 bases and J by 6 bases, with 8 bases of the junction left unmatched. From germline, CDR1 is MDHEN and CDR2 SYDVKM.

The V and J genes are TRBV27 and TRBJ2-1, with 7 bases lining up with TRBD2. The CDR3 is 14 residues long. Trimming removed 8 bases from V and 0 bases from J; junction bases left unmatched: 4. Germline-derived CDR1 and CDR2 are MNHEY and SMNVEV (reference sequence). The CDR3 is CASGGVSSYNEQFF. DNA for the CDR3: TGTGCCAGCGGGGGGGTAAGCTCCTACAATGAGCAGTTCTTC.

A few counts support this clone. The chain links TRBV28 to TRBJ1-1, with 7 nucleotides matching TRBD1. This CDR3 is built from 12 residues. Germline V CDR1 and CDR2: MDHEN, SYDVKM. Germline trimming cut 7 bases from V and 3 bases from J; bases unmatched to any gene: 2. The CDR3 DNA follows: TGTGCCAGCACGGGACAGCACACTGAAGCTTTCTTT. It is translated as CASTGQHTEAFF.

This clone was detected only once. The rearrangement joins TRBV27 to TRBJ1-1; tentatively, D is TRBD1 (5 bases). The V gene lost 1 base and the J gene lost 0 bases, with 12 bases spanning the gap. The V gene's germline CDR1 is MNHEY and CDR2 SMNVEV (reference sequence). This CDR3 has 16 amino acids. The CDR3 DNA sequence: TGTGCCAGCAGTTTATACTCAACGGGGGTGAACACTGAAGCTTTCTTT. Its protein is CASSLYSTGVNTEAFF.

This chain uses TRBV23-1 with TRBJ1-1; TRBD1 aligns across 8 bases. TRBV23-1 is filed as an ORF, its function uncertain. V lost 5 bases to trimming and J lost 4 bases; unmatched junction nucleotides: 3. The CDR3 runs to 13 residues. The CDR3 sequence: CASSRTGPTEAFF. As DNA, the CDR3 is TGCGCCAGCAGTAGGACAGGGCCCACTGAAGCTTTCTTT.